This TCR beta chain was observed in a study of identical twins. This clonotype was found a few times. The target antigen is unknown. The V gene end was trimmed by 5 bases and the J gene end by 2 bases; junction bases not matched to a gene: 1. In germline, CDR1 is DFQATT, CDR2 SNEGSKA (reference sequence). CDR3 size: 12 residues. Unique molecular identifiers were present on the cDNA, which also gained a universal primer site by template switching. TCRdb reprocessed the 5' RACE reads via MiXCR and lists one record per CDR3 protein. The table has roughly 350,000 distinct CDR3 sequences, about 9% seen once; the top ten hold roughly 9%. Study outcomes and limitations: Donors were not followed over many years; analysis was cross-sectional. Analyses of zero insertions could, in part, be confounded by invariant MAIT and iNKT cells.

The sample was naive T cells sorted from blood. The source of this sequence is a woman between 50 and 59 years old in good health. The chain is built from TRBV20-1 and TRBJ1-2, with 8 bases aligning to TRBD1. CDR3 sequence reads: CSAWTGNYGYTF. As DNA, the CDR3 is TGCAGTGCTTGGACAGGGAACTATGGCTACACCTTC.